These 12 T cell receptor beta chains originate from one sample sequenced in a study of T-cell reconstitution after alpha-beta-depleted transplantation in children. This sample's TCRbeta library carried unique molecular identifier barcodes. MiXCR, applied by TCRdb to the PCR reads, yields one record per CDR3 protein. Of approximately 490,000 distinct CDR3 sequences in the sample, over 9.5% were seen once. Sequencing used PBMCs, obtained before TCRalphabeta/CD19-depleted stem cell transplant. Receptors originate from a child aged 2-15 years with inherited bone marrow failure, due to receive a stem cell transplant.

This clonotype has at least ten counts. The CDR3 DNA reads as TGTGCCAGCAGTGCTAGCGGGTTCACAGATACGCAGTATTTT. Its translation is CASSASGFTDTQYF. The chain uses TRBV9 and TRBJ2-3, with 8 bases matching TRBD2. The germline gives CDR1 SGDLS, CDR2 YYNGEE. V lost 5 bases to trimming and J lost 2 bases; unmatched junction nucleotides: 4. CDR3 size: 14 residues.

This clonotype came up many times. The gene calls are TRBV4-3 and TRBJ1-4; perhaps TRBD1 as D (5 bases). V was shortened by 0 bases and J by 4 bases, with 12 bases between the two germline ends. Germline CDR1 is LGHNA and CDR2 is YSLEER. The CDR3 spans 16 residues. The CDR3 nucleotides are TGCGCCAGCAGCCAAGAGGTTGACAGAGATAATGAAAAACTGTTTTTT. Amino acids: CASSQEVDRDNEKLFF.

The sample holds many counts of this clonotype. CDR3 DNA: TGTGCCAGCAGTTTACCGGGACAGGGGGCCCACGAGCAGTACTTC. Translation: CASSLPGQGAHEQYF. The V call is TRBV27, the J call TRBJ2-7; 12 bases fit TRBD1. Germline CDR1 MNHEY, CDR2 SMNVEV (reference sequence). J was trimmed by 5 bases and V by 2 bases; bases with no gene match: 4. This CDR3 spans 15 amino acids.

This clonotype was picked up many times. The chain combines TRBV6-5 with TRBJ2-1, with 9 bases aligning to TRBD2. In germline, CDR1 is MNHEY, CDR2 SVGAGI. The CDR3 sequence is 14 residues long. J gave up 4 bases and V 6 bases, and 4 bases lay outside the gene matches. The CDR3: CASRNSGRYNEQFF. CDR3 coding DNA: TGTGCCAGCAGAAATAGCGGGAGATACAATGAGCAGTTCTTC.

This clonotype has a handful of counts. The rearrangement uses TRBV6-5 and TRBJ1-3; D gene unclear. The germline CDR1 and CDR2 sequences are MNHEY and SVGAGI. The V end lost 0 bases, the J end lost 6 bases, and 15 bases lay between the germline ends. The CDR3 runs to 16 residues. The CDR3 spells CASSYSGTTLLNTIYF. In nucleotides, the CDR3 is TGTGCCAGCAGTTACTCGGGCACGACCTTATTAAACACCATATATTTT.

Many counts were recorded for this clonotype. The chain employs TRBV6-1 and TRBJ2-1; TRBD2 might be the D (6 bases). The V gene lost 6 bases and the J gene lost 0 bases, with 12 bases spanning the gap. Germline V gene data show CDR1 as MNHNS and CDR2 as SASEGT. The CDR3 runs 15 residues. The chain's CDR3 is CASRSLASSYNEQFF. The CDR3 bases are TGTGCCAGCAGGTCTCTAGCGAGCTCCTACAATGAGCAGTTCTTC.

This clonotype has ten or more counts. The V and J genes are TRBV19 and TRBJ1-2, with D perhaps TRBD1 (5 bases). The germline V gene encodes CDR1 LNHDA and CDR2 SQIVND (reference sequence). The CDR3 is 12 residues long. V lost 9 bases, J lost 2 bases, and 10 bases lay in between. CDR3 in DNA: TGTGCCAGCTTGACAGCCAACTATGGCTACACCTTC. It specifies CASLTANYGYTF.

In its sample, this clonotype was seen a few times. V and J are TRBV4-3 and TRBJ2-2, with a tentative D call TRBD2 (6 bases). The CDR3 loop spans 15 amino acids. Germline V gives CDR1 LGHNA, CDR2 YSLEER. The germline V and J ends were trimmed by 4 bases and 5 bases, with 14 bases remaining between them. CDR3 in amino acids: CASSPQRRGTGELFF. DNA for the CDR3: TGCGCCAGCAGCCCCCAGCGGAGGGGTACCGGGGAGCTGTTTTTT.

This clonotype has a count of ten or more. CDR3 nucleotide sequence: TGCGCCAGCAGCTTCTCCGGGACAGGGGAGGGGAACACTGAAGCTTTCTTT. This gives the protein CASSFSGTGEGNTEAFF. This chain joins TRBV5-1 and TRBJ1-1; 10 bases match TRBD1. V was pared by 2 bases and J by 1 base, with 8 bases of the junction left unmatched. There are 17 residues in the CDR3. Germline-derived CDR1 and CDR2 are SGHRS and YFSETQ. Using reference TRBV5-1 and TRBJ1-1 for the parts outside the CDR3, the full variable domain is KAGVTQTPRYLIKTRGQQVTLSCSPISGHRSVSWYQQTPGQGLQFLFEYFSETQRNKGNFPGRFSGRQFSNSRSEMNVSTLELGDSALYLCASSFSGTGEGNTEAFFGQGTRLTVV.

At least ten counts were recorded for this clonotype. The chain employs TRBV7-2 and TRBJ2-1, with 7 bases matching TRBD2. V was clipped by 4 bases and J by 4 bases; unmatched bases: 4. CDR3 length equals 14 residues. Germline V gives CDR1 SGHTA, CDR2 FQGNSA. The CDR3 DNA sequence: TGTGCCAGCAGCTACTTGGGGGGGTACAATGAGCAGTTCTTC. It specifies CASSYLGGYNEQFF.

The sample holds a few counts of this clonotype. The CDR3 DNA reads as TGTGCCAGCCCAGGGGGAGCTAACTATGGCTACACCTTC. This codes for CASPGGANYGYTF. This chain links TRBV30 with TRBJ1-2, with 7 bases identical to TRBD1. The CDR3 has 13 residues. CDR1 and CDR2 from the germline V gene are GTSNPN and SVGIG (reference sequence). V trimming: 8 bases; J trimming: 0 bases; junction bases outside the gene matches: 6.

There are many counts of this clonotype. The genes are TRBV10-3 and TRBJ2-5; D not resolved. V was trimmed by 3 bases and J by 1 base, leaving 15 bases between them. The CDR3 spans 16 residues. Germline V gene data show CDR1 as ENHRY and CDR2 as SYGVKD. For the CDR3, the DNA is TGTGCCATCAGTGACGGCTCTGAGCGTCCCCAAGAGACCCAGTACTTC. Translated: CAISDGSERPQETQYF.